This entry is about one TCR beta chain. Its binding antigen is unknown. No base quality information exists; no much larger clone differs at one position. The cysteine opens and the phenylalanine closes a CDR3 of 13 amino acids. Just the 39-base CDR3 DNA is kept, in frame starting at base 1. The germline V gene sets CDR1 to MNHNS and CDR2 to SASEGT. V is pruned by 2 bases and J by 10 bases, leaving 7 bases of the junction without a gene match. The library was obtained by the immunoSEQ multiplex PCR assay. The multiplex PCR relied on a mix of 60 forward primers for TCR Vbeta segments and 13 reverse primers for TCR Jbeta segments. Amplification of the CDR3 region of rearranged TCR beta genes was performed with a multiplex PCR assay on genomic DNA. The amplified TCR beta libraries were sequenced on the Illumina HiSeq System as 87-base-pair reads. On the authors' methods: In a later analysis, 80 million or so unique TCR beta chains were counted across the 690 or so repertoires, and roughly 9.9 million of these chains were shared by at least two donors. Raw reads were error-corrected and collapsed into unique sequences by a nearest-neighbor algorithm in which closely related sequences were merged to remove PCR and sequencing errors. To assign V, D and J gene segments, CDR3 sequences were aligned to IMGT reference sequences. For a sequence to be retained, a match of at least six nucleotides to both a V gene segment and a J gene segment was required. A rearrangement counted as productive if the CDR3 had no stop codons and remained in frame with V and J, and every other rearrangement counted as non-productive. CDR3 was defined by IMGT convention, running from the second conserved V-encoded cysteine to the conserved J-encoded phenylalanine. Sequences without an unambiguous match to a single V gene segment were excluded from the earlier analysis of over 500 of the donors. In an earlier analysis of approximately 610 of the donors, V segments were called functional above 56.7% productive rearrangements and were called segregating when the between-donor standard deviation exceeded 5%. A statistical classification framework was developed to diagnose cytomegalovirus status using the catalog of TCR beta chain sequences. V and J gene assignment, in a later analysis, came from comparing TCR nucleotide sequences with IMGT/GENE-DB human TR gene sequences. The TCRdist pipeline was used in a later analysis to assign CDR3 sequences and most-parsimonious VDJ recombination scenarios. In a later analysis, each TCR beta chain was defined by its CDR3 amino acid sequence together with its V-gene family, and reads without a unique V-gene family were excluded. A later analysis removed roughly 590 highly shared, low-generation-probability nucleotide sequences to deal with suspected cross-contamination and a sequencing artifact. A later analysis calculated a clonal expansion index for each public chain from normalized within-repertoire ranks of inferred template counts. In a later analysis, generation probabilities were computed with a VDJ recombination model fitted to out-of-frame rearrangements, and the resulting probabilities were checked against IGoR. A later analysis scored TCR-TCR, TCR-HLA and TCR-CMV co-occurrence with hypergeometric tests, applying a repertoire-size bias correction to TCR pairs. To estimate false discovery rates, a later analysis permuted the HLA or CMV assignments 20 times. In a later analysis, co-occurring TCRs were grouped using DBSCAN, and TCRdist sequence similarity was added for clustering within HLA-allele-positive subsets. Repertoires with fewer than 30,000 or more than 120,000 public chains, plus five repertoires with anomalous nucleotide sharing, were excluded from co-occurrence clustering. This immuneACCESS table, as held by TCRdb, lists in-frame sequences with V and J called but not all clones. Of the missing ones, under half trace to an unresolved V gene in checked studies; the others have no known cause. That table gives V, J and clone size, and the DNA gave D and trimming. This sample holds 150,000 to 200,000 clones; 82% were observed only once. The ten largest make up about 1.6% of the sample.

This record belongs to a study of cytomegalovirus exposure and HLA in healthy donors (TCRdb year 2017). Describing the broader study: An earlier analysis of about 560 of the donors reported over 250 Gb of sequence data and around 110 million unique TCR beta sequences obtained from about 180 million T cells. An early release covering 500 to 750 HLA-typed donors comprised about 300 gigabases of sequencing data and approximately 80 million unique TCR sequences. Among the roughly 400 genotyped donors, approximately 81% belonged to the genetic ancestry cluster associated with self-reported Caucasian donors. The study was designed to test whether signatures of past pathogen exposure could be identified by cataloging public T cell receptors. The study profiled the T cell repertoires of around 700 subjects by immunosequencing and related them to cytomegalovirus serostatus. A separate validation cohort of about 110 different subjects was used in addition to the approximately 700-subject first cohort. To predict cytomegalovirus infection status, the study brought together high-throughput TCR immunosequencing, statistical association of individual TCRs with disease status, and machine learning. In a later analysis, previously published TCR beta repertoires from several hundred donors were re-analyzed and high-resolution HLA genotyping was added so that TCR occurrence patterns could be studied. The later analysis used no new phenotypic data to find candidate immune exposures, relying instead on TCR beta sequences and their occurrence across donors. In an earlier analysis of over 550 of the donors, high-throughput TCR beta sequencing was used to judge whether each TCR beta V gene segment behaved as functional or pseudogenic. Donor age, sex, ethnicity and CMV serostatus were compiled together with the repertoire data. Genome-wide SNP genotypes for about 65% of the 666 donors were used in a later genetic analysis, which treated that subset as a discovery cohort. All discovery cohort repertoires had been generated using a single sequencing platform. Class I and class II HLA loci were covered by the typing at four-digit resolution. The number of donors typed differed by locus, with about 620-630 for A, B, C, DRB1 and DQB1, more than 500 for DQA1, 600 to 610 for DPA1, and around 450 for DPB1. Five DR-DQ haplotypes were treated as single units for association and clustering because of strong linkage in the cohort. Among some 400 genotyped donors of the cohort, an average of roughly 230,000 unique TCR beta nucleotide sequences was sequenced per donor, of which about 18% were non-productive. The paper's findings and limits, for the study overall: When HLA alleles, especially DR and DQ, strongly co-occurred, attributing TCR associations to individual alleles was difficult. A group of highly shared sequence variants was considered likely to be a technical artifact of the sequencing pipeline. In a later analysis, the rate of TCR association differed among HLA loci, with DRB1 alleles having the most associated TCRs and HLA-C alleles having the fewest. Linkage disequilibrium might explain the correlated functional status among segregating V segments, but an unknown experimental factor could not be ruled out. The study gave a list of 150 to 200 TCR beta chains associated with cytomegalovirus. In a later analysis, 16,951 TCR beta sequences were associated with specific HLA alleles at a false discovery rate of 0.05. In an earlier analysis of 587 of the donors, most TCR beta V segments appeared in productive rearrangements about 90% or about 30% of the time, broadly matching IMGT annotations. About 17 rarely observed V segments, including chromosome 9 orphons, were excluded from the earlier analysis of 550 to 700 of the donors because counts were too low. A further reported finding was that TCR beta sequences accurately predicted the HLA-A and HLA-B alleles for most subjects in the first cohort. Roughly uniform sequencing depth across donors was assumed in presence/absence analyses, although this assumption may not hold. An association between a missense DCLRE1C variant and V-gene and J-gene trimming of TCR beta chains was found in a later genetic analysis and replicated in an independent cohort. In a later analysis, HLA-associated TCR beta chains showed more clonal expansion and lower generation probabilities than non-associated chains that were equally common. The cohort was sequenced for TCR beta chains only, and without alpha or paired-chain data the features that could be detected were limited. Several of the top co-occurrence clusters appeared to be linked to parvovirus B19, influenza, CMV and Epstein-Barr virus, according to a later analysis. Most CMV-associated TCR beta chains appeared to be HLA-restricted in a later analysis, and the HLA associations seemed to be driven largely by CMV exposure. According to the authors, the approach could potentially be generalized to other disease states and immunological phenotypes. In vitro tests confirmed that a few of the cytomegalovirus-associated TCR beta chains recognize cytomegalovirus antigens. According to a later genetic analysis, donors in an Asian-associated ancestry cluster had fewer N-insertions in productive TCRs than the roughly 660-donor mean. Immune exposure information for the cohort was limited to CMV serostatus. Because some donors lacked HLA typing at each locus, the association tests relied only on the typed subset. Most TCR sequences were observed very rarely across donors, whereas some public TCRs were present in many individuals. The classifier was reported to diagnose cytomegalovirus status with high specificity and sensitivity in both the original and validation cohorts. Some IMGT-functional V segments, including TRBV6-2 and TRBV6-3, could not be told apart with the 87-base-pair reads, so those segments were excluded.

In total, roughly 710 healthy bone marrow donors made up the cohort. At the time of sampling, every cohort member was nominally healthy, though immune exposures that went unrecorded were likely present. The donor was CMV seropositive and was included in the group of 290 or so seropositive cohort members. Each donor provided a peripheral blood sample, and peripheral blood mononuclear cells were used for TCR beta sequencing. The Qiagen DNeasy Blood Extraction Kit was used to extract genomic DNA from the blood cell samples. Source material: PBMCs. The clonotype originates from a girl aged 5 to 17 in good health and CMV-seropositive. The V and J segments used are TRBV6-1 and TRBJ1-2, with 7 bases matching TRBD1. In nucleotide form, the sequence is TGTGCCAGCAGTGAACCCCACAGGGGTCCCTACACCTTC. Its protein product is CASSEPHRGPYTF.